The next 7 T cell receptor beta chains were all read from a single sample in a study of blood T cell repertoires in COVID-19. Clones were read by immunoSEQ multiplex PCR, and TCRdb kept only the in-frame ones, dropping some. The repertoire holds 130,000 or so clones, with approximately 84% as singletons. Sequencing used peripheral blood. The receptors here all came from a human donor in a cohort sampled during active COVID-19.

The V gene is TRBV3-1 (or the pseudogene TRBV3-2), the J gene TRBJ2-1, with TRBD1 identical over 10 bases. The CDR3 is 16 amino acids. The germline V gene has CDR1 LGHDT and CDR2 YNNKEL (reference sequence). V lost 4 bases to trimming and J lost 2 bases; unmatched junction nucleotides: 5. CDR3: CASSLKTGGPYNEQFF. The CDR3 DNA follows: TGTGCCAGCAGCCTAAAGACAGGGGGCCCCTACAATGAGCAGTTCTTC.

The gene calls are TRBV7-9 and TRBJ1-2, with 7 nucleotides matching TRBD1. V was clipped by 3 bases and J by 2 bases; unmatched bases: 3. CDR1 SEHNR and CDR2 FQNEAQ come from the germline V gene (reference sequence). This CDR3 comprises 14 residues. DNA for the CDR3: TGTGCCAGCAGCTTTTCGGGACAGAACTATGGCTACACCTTC. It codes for CASSFSGQNYGYTF.

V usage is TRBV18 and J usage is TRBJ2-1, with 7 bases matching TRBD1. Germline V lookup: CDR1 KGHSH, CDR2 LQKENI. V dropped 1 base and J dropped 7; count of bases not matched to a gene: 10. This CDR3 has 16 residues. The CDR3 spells CASSPQRGHRGNEQFF. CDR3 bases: TGTGCCAGCTCACCACAAAGGGGGCATCGAGGGAATGAGCAGTTCTTC.

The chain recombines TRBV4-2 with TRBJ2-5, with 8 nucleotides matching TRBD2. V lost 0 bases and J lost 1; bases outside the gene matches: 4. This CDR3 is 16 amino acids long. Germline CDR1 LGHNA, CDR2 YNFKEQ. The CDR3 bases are TGTGCCAGCAGCCAAGAGCCAGCGGGGGTCCAAGAGACCCAGTACTTC. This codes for CASSQEPAGVQETQYF.

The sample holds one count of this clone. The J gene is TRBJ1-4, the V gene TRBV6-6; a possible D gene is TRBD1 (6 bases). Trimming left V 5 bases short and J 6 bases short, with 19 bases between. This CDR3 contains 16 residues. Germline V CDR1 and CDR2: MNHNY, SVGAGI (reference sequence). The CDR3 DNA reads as TGTGCCAGCAGTGGACAGCCGGCAACCTTGTATGAAAAACTGTTTTTT. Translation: CASSGQPATLYEKLFF.

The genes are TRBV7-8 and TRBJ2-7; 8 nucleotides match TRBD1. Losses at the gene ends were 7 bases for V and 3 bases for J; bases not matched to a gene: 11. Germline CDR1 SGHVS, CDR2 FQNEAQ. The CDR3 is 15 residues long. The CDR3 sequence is CASNPFRTGGYEQYF. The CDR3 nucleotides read TGTGCCAGCAACCCATTCCGTACAGGGGGCTACGAGCAGTACTTC.

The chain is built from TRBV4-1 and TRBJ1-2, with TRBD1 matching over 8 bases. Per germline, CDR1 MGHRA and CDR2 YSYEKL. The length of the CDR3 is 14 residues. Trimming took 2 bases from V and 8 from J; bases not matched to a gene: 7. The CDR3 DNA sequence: TGCGCCAGCAGCCAAAGGACAGGGTTTGGCGGCTACACCTTC. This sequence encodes CASSQRTGFGGYTF.